The 7 T cell receptor beta chains reported below all come from one sample, sequenced in a study of regulatory T cells in long-lasting Graves disease. According to the study, TCR beta libraries were built with iRepertoire HTBI primers and CDR3-region Arm-PCR. TCRdb re-analysed the multiplex PCR reads in MiXCR, keeping a single row per CDR3 protein. The sample holds about 470,000 distinct CDR3 sequences, under 15% seen once. Time point reported: newly diagnosed GD, antithyroid drugs for less than 3 months. Following extraction of RNA from PBMCs, that RNA was used to make the TCR library. A further study also used this sample, focusing on T cells in Graves' hyperthyroidism and ophthalmopathy.

The material sequenced was peripheral blood mononuclear cells (PBMCs), taken at new diagnosis, from a patient treated with antithyroid drugs. Receptors originate from a woman aged 25 to 45 with Graves disease.

The chain employs TRBV7-2 and TRBJ1-4, with 9 bases identical to TRBD1. With 2 bases clipped from V and 8 bases from J, the junction kept 6 bases outside the gene matches. CDR1 SGHTA and CDR2 FQGNSA come from the germline V gene. The CDR3 runs 15 residues. CDR3 coding DNA: TGTGCCAGCAGCTTAATGGGACAGGGTTGGGAAAAACTGTTTTTT. It codes for CASSLMGQGWEKLFF. The variable domain in full, completed from reference TRBV7-2 and TRBJ1-4, reads GAGVSQSPSNKVTEKGKDVELRCDPISGHTALYWYRQSLGQGLEFLIYFQGNSAPDKSGLPSDRFSAERTGGSVSTLTIQRTQQEDSAVYLCASSLMGQGWEKLFFGSGTQLSVL.

This clonotype was seen at least ten times. The chain uses TRBV6-1 and TRBJ2-5, with TRBD1 matching over 7 bases. Germline assignment: CDR1 MNHNS and CDR2 SASEGT. After removal of 2 bases from V and 7 bases from J, the junction contained 7 bases not matched to a gene. The CDR3 extends over 14 amino acids. The CDR3 DNA follows: TGTGCCAGCAGTGAATTACAGGGGAGCGGGACCCAGTACTTC. Amino acid sequence: CASSELQGSGTQYF.

The chain combines TRBV15 with TRBJ2-5; 7 nucleotides agree with TRBD2. The junction had 8 bases not matched to a gene; V was cut back by 8 bases and J by 2 bases. CDR1 is LNHNV, CDR2 YYDKDF, per germline (reference sequence). CDR3 length: 14 residues. CDR3 residues: CATSETSEQETQYF. The CDR3 coding sequence is TGTGCCACCTCCGAAACTAGCGAGCAAGAGACCCAGTACTTC. Looking up the rest from reference TRBV15 and TRBJ2-5 gives the full variable domain: DAMVIQNPRYQVTQFGKPVTLSCSQTLNHNVMYWYQQKSSQAPKLLFHYYDKDFNNEADTPDNFQSRRPNTSFCFLDIRSPGLGDTAMYLCATSETSEQETQYFGPGTRLLVL.

This clonotype has at least ten counts. DNA for the CDR3: TGTGCCAGCAGTTTACAACAGATCAATCAGCCCCAGCATTTT. Translated, it gives CASSLQQINQPQHF. This rearrangement joins TRBV28 to TRBJ1-5; D unclear. Germline V CDR1 and CDR2: MDHEN, SYDVKM. CDR3 size: 14 residues. With 2 bases removed from V and 3 bases from J, the gap between germline ends came to 8 bases.

This clonotype was seen more than once but under ten times. The J gene is TRBJ1-5, the V gene TRBV27, with D unresolved. CDR3 length equals 14 residues. Germline lookup yields CDR1 MNHEY and CDR2 SMNVEV (reference sequence). The V end was cut by 6 bases, the J end by 6 bases, with 15 bases between. This CDR3 reads CASSKRNTIQPQHF. CDR3 coding DNA: TGTGCCAGCAGCAAACGAAACACGATTCAGCCCCAGCATTTT.

This clonotype was seen repeatedly, ten times or more. The chain couples TRBV30 to TRBJ1-2; maybe TRBD1 (6 bases). CDR3 length: 11 residues. Trimming left V 3 bases short and J 8 bases short, with 10 bases between. The germline V gene encodes CDR1 GTSNPN and CDR2 SVGIG (reference sequence). Here the CDR3 reads CAWSPGAGYTF. CDR3 coding DNA: TGTGCCTGGAGCCCGGGGGCCGGCTACACCTTC.

V is TRBV29-1 and J is TRBJ1-4; 9 bases match TRBD1. Germline CDR1 SQVTM, CDR2 ANQGSEA. The CDR3 contains 13 residues. Germline trimming cut 5 bases from V and 7 bases from J; bases unmatched to any gene: 5. This CDR3 is CSVPGTGSEKLFF. The CDR3 bases are TGCAGCGTTCCGGGGACAGGGAGTGAAAAACTGTTTTTT.